This note documents a single TCR beta chain sequence. This CDR3 comprises 15 residues. Germline lookup yields CDR1 SEHNR and CDR2 FQNEAQ (reference sequence). V dropped 5 bases and J dropped 9; count of bases not matched to a gene: 10. The data derive from a study of blood T cell repertoires in COVID-19. Across the whole study: Samples came from the United States, Italy and Spain, spanning acute and convalescent COVID-19. T cells, B-cell-depleted T cells, or PBMCs provided the cDNA or gDNA that served as material.

Per the original methods: Amplifying reference gene primers gave estimates of nucleated cell counts. Only in-frame clones appear in the TCRdb table, and some are missing; sequencing was by immunoSEQ multiplex PCR. V, J and clone size are taken as reported in that table, and D and trimming were inferred from the DNA itself. The sample lists fewer than 150,000 clones, around 80% occurring once. V and J are TRBV7-9 and TRBJ2-1; TRBD1 matches at 10 bases. This clonotype was sampled from a man in his 70s with acute or convalescent COVID-19. The sequenced material came from peripheral blood. CDR3 amino acids: CASSRQGATLGEQFF. In DNA, the CDR3 is TGTGCCAGCAGCCGACAGGGGGCAACTCTTGGTGAGCAGTTCTTC.